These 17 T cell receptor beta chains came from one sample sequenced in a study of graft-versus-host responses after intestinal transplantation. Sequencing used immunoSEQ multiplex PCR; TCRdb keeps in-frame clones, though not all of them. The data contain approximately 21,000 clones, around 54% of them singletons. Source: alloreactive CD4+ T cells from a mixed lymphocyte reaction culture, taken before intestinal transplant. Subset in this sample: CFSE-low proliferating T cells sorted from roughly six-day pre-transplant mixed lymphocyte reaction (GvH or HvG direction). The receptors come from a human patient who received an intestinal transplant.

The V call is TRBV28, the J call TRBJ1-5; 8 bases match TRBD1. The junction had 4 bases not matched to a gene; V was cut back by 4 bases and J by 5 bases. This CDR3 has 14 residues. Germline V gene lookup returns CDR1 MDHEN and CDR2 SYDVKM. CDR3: CASSWTGTYQPQHF. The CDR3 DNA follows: TGTGCCAGCAGTTGGACAGGGACCTATCAGCCCCAGCATTTT.

CDR3 nucleotides: TGTGCCAGCTCACCGCCCTCCGGGGCAGATACGCAGTATTTT. Translation gives CASSPPSGADTQYF. The rearrangement uses TRBV18 and TRBJ2-3; possibly TRBD2 for D (5 bases). Germline V gene lookup returns CDR1 KGHSH and CDR2 LQKENI. The CDR3 is made up of 14 amino acids. The ends were cut back, 3 bases at V and 4 bases at J, with 11 bases in the middle.

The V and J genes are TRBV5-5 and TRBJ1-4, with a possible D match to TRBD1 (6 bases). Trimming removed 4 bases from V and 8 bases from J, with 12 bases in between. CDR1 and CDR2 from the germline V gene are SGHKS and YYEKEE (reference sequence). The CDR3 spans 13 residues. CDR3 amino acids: CASSTGLDEKLFF. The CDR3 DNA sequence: TGTGCCAGCAGCACAGGGTTAGACGAAAAACTGTTTTTT.

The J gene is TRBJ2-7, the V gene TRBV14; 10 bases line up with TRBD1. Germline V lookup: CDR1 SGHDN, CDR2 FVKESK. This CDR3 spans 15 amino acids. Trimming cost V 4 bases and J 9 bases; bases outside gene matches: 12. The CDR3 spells CASSPLGRDRGRQYF. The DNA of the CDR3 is TGTGCCAGCAGCCCGCTTGGCCGAGACAGGGGGCGGCAGTACTTC.

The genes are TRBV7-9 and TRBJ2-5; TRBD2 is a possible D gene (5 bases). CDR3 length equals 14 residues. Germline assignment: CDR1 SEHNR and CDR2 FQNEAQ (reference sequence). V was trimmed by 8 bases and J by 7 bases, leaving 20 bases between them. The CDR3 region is CASASVGPAGTQYF. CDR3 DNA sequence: TGTGCCAGCGCATCCGTAGGACCGGCGGGGACCCAGTACTTC. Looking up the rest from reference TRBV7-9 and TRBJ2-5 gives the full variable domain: DTGVSQNPRHKITKRGQNVTFRCDPISEHNRLYWYRQTLGQGPEFLTYFQNEAQLEKSRLLSDRFSAERPKGSFSTLEIQRTEQGDSAMYLCASASVGPAGTQYFGPGTRLLVL.

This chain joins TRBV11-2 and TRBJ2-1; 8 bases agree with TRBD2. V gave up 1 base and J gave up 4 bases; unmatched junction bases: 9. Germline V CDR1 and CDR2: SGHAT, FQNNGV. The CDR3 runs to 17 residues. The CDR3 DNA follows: TGTGCCAGCAGCTTAGTTTTAGCCGGGAGGGGATACAATGAGCAGTTCTTC. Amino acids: CASSLVLAGRGYNEQFF.

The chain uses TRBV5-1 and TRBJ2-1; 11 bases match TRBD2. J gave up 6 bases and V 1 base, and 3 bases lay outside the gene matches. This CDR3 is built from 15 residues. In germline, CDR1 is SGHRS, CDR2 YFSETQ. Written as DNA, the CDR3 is TGCGCCAGCAGCTTGCTAGCGGGGGGATCCAATGAGCAGTTCTTC. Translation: CASSLLAGGSNEQFF.

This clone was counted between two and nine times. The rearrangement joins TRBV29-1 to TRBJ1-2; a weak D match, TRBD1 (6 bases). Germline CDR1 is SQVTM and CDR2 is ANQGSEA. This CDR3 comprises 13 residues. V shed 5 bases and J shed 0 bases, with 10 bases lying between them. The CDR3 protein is CSVNGGPNYGYTF. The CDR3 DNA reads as TGCAGCGTTAACGGGGGGCCTAACTATGGCTACACCTTC.

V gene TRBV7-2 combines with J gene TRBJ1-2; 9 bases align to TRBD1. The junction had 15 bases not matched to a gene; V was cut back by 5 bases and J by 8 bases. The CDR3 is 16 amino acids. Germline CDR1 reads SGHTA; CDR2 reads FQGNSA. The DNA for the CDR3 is TGTGCCAGCAGCCGCCGGGAACAGGGGGCGTGGGTAGGCTACACCTTC. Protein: CASSRREQGAWVGYTF. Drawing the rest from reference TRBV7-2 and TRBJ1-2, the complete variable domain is GAGVSQSPSNKVTEKGKDVELRCDPISGHTALYWYRQSLGQGLEFLIYFQGNSAPDKSGLPSDRFSAERTGGSVSTLTIQRTQQEDSAVYLCASSRREQGAWVGYTFGSGTRLTVV.

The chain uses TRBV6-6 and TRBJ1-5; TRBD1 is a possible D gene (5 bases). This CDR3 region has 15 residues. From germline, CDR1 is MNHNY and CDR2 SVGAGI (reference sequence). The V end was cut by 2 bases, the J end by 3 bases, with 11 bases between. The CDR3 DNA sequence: TGTGCCAGCAGTTACATGTCAGGGTTCAATCAGCCCCAGCATTTT. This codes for CASSYMSGFNQPQHF.

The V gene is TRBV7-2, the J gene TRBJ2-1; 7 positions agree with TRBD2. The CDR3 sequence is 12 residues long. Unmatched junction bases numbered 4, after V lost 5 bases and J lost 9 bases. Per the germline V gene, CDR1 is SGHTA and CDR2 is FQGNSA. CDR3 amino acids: CASSLGRVEQFF. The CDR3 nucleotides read TGTGCCAGCAGCCTAGGGAGGGTTGAGCAGTTCTTC.

The CDR3 DNA follows: TGTGCCAGCAGGGGGGGTGAATTAGAGACCCAGTACTTC. Its translation: CASRGGELETQYF. V and J are TRBV2 and TRBJ2-5, with D perhaps matching TRBD2 (6 bases). The CDR3 spans 13 residues. V was pared by 6 bases and J by 4 bases, with 12 bases between. Germline CDR1 SNHLY, CDR2 FYNNEI.

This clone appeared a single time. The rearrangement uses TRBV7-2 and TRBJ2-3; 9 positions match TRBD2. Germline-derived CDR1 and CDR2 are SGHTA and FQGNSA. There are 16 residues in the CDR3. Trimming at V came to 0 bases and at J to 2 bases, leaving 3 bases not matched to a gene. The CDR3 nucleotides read TGTGCCAGCAGCTTAGCACTAGCGGGTATCACAGATACGCAGTATTTT. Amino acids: CASSLALAGITDTQYF.

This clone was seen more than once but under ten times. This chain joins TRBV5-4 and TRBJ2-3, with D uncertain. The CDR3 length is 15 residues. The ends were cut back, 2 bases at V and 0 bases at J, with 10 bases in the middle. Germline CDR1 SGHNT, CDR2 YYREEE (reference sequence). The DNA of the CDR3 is TGTGCCAGCAGCTTAACATTAACCAGCACAGATACGCAGTATTTT. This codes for CASSLTLTSTDTQYF.

The CDR3 sequence: CASGFYRSSYNEQFF. The CDR3 coding sequence is TGTGCTAGTGGTTTTTATCGGAGCTCCTACAATGAGCAGTTCTTC. V usage is TRBV12-5 and J usage is TRBJ2-1; D unclear. Looked up from germline, CDR1 is LGHNT and CDR2 is FRNRAP. The CDR3 runs 15 residues. Between the trimmed V and J ends, which lost 3 bases and 0 bases, there was a span of 9 bases.

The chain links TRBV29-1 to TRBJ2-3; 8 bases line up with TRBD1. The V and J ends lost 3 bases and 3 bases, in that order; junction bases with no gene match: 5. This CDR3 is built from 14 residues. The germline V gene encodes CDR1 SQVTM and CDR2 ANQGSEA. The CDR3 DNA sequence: TGCAGCGTTGATGAGTGGACAGGGACAGATACGCAGTATTTT. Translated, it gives CSVDEWTGTDTQYF.

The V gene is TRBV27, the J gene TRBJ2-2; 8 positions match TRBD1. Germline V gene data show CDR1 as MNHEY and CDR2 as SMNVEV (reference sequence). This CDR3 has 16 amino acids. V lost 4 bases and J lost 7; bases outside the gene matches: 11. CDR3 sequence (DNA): TGTGCCAGCAGTTCGGCGTCGGACAGGGATGACGGGGAGCTGTTTTTT. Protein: CASSSASDRDDGELFF.